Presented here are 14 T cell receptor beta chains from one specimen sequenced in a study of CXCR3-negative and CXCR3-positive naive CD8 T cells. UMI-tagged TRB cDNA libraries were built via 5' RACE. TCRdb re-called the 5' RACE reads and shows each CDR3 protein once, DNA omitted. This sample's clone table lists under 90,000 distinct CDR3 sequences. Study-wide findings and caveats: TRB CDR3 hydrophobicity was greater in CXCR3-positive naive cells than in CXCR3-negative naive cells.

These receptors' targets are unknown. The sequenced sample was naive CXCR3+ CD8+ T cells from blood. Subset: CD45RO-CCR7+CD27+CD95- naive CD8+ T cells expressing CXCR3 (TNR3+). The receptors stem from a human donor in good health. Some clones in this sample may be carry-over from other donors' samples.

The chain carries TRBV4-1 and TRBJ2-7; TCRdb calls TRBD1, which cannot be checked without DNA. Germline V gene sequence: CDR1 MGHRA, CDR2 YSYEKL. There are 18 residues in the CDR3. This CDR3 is CASSQDPPGVSLKYEQYF.

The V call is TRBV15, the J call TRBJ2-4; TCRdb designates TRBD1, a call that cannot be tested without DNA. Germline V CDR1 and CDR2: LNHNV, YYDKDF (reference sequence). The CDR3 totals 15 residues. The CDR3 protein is CATSGPGVAKNIQYF.

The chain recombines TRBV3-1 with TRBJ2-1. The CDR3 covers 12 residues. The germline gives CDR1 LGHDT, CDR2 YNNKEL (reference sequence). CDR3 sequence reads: CASSLIYNEQSF.

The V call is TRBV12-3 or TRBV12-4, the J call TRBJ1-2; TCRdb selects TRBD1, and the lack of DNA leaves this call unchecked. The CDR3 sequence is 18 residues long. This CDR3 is CASSFSSTPGYGDYGYTF.

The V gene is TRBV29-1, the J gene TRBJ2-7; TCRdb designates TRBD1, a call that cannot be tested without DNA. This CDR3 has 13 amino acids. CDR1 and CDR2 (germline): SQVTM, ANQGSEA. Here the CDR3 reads CSVRRTETYEQYF.

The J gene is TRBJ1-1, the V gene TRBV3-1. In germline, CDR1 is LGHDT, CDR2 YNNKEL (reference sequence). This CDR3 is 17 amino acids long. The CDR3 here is CASSQEVRLGVNTEAFF.

CDR3 residues: CASSPTGSFPGYTF. The chain employs TRBV6-1 and TRBJ1-2. Germline V gives CDR1 MNHNS, CDR2 SASEGT. The CDR3 covers 14 residues.

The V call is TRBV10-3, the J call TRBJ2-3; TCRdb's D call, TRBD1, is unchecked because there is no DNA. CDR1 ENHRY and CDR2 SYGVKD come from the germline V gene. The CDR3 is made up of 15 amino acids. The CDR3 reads CAISEPQGGTDTQYF.

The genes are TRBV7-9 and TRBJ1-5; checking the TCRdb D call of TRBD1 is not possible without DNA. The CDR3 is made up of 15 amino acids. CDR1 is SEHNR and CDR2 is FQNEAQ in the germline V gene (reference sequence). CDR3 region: CASSYGQGANQPQHF.

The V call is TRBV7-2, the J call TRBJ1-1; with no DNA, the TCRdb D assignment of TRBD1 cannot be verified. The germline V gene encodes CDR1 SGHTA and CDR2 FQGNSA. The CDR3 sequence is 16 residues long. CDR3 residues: CASSPRQRIMNTEAFF.

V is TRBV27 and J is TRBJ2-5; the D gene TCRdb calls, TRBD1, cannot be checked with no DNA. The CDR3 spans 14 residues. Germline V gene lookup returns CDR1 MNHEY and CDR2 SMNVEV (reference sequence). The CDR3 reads CASTTGLRGETQYF.

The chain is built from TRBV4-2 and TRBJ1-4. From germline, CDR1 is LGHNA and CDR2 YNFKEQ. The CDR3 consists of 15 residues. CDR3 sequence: CASSHTGSLNEKLFF.

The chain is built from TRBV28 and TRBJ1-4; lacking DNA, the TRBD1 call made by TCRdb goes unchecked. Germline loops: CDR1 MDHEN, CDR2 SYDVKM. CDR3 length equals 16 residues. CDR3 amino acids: CASSLSETGVNEKLFF. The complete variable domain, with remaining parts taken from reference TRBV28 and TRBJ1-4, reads DVKVTQSSRYLVKRTGEKVFLECVQDMDHENMFWYRQDPGLGLRLIYFSYDVKMKEKGDIPEGYSVSREKKERFSLILESASTNQTSMYLCASSLSETGVNEKLFFGSGTQLSVL.

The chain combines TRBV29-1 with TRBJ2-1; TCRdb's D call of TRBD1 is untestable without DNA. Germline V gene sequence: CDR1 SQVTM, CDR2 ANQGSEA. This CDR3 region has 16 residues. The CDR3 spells CSVSMYDRPSADEQFF.